This T cell receptor beta chain stems from a study of immune evolution from preneoplasia to lung adenocarcinoma. H&E slides confirmed each diagnosis, reviewed by two pathologists independently. Sequencing used immunoSEQ multiplex PCR; TCRdb keeps in-frame clones, though not all of them. There are several thousand clones in the sample; 86% occur only once, and roughly 7% lies in the top ten. V lost 1 base to trimming and J lost 4 bases, with 7 bases between them. The CDR3 contains 14 residues. Germline V gives CDR1 MNHNS, CDR2 SASEGT. This receptor was identified in a donor of 70 years or more with lung adenocarcinoma. Sequenced material: FFPE minimally invasive lung adenocarcinoma tissue. The chain couples TRBV6-1 to TRBJ1-4; a weak D match, TRBD1 (5 bases). The CDR3 DNA reads as TGTGCCAGCAGTGAAGGCGGGGGTAATGAAAAACTGTTTTTT. It translates to CASSEGGGNEKLFF.